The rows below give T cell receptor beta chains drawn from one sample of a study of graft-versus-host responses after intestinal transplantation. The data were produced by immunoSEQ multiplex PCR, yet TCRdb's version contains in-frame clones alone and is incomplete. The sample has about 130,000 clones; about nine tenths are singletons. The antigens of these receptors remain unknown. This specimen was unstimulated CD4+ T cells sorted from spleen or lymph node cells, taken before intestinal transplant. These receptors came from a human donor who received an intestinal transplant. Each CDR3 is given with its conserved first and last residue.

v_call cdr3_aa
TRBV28 CASSWGTGGYNEQFF
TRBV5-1 CASSLGRGGEDTQYF
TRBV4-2 CASSQEDRGEYGYTF
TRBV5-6 CASSNSRTEETQYF
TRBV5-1 CASGLAATGELFF
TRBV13 CASSLATSGRNEQFF
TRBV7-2 CASSLGSGSGIQQYF
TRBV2 CASSQDRGSNEKLFF
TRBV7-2 CASSGGFDQPQHF
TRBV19 CASSISSGWSGELFF
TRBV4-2 CASSQDLAGVFPSSYNEQFF
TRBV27 CASSRVGLGSSYGYTF
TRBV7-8 CASSSWAGLAYF
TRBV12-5 CASSLRGIEQFF
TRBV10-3 CAISEISSGSYNEQFF
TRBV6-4 CASSVQTSGRDTQYF
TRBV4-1 CASSQRTGATNEKLFF
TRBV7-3 CASRAGTSNIPGELFF
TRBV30 CAWNGATQETQYF
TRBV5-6 CASSFFRTGEDSNQPQHF
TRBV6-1 CASSDEREGETQYF
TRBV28 CASSSLTGNHSPLHF
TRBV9 CASSVAGANVLTF
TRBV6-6 CASSSPTVSYEQYF
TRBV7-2 CASRWTGINIQYF
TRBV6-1 CASSFPGRRETQYF
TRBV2 CASSDRTSGSATQYF
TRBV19 CASIMSGGGNQPQHF
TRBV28 CASSLFGGMNTEAFF
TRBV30 CACRRDNEKLFF